Shown below are 7 T cell receptor beta chains from a single sample sequenced in a study of identical twins. TCRdb reprocessed the 5' RACE reads with MiXCR, giving one entry per CDR3 protein. The data contain hundreds of thousands of distinct CDR3 sequences, about a tenth of them singletons. Sequences were obtained from memory (CD45RO+) T cells sorted from blood. The receptors stem from a woman aged 18-29 years in good health.

This clonotype was counted at least ten times. The chain is built from TRBV10-3 and TRBJ1-1, with a possible D match to TRBD1 (5 bases). V lost 2 bases and J lost 7, with 14 bases in between. Germline-derived CDR1 and CDR2 are ENHRY and SYGVKD. The CDR3 is made up of 14 amino acids. This CDR3 reads CAISEVQERGEAFF. The CDR3 region has the DNA TGTGCCATCAGTGAGGTCCAGGAGAGGGGTGAAGCTTTCTTT.

The chain recombines TRBV7-2 with TRBJ2-7; the D is unclear. There are 12 residues in the CDR3. The ends were cut back, 1 base at V and 6 bases at J, with 7 bases in the middle. The V gene's germline CDR1 is SGHTA and CDR2 FQGNSA. CDR3 bases: TGTGCCAGCAGCTTAGAAGGGCTCGAGCAGTACTTC. This encodes CASSLEGLEQYF.

This clonotype has more than one count but fewer than ten. In nucleotides, the CDR3 is TGTGCCAGCAGTGGACGGGCTAGCAAGGCGGAGACCCAGTACTTC. Translation gives CASSGRASKAETQYF. The rearrangement uses TRBV12-3 or TRBV12-4 and TRBJ2-5; D is perhaps TRBD2 (5 bases). This CDR3 spans 15 amino acids. V lost 5 bases, J lost 5 bases, and 18 bases lay in between.

J is TRBJ2-1 and V is TRBV12-3 or TRBV12-4; D not certain. Trimming removed 3 bases at V and 7 bases at J, with 7 bases between. There are 12 residues in the CDR3. The CDR3 sequence: CASSFSENEQFF. CDR3 bases: TGTGCCAGCAGTTTCAGTGAGAATGAGCAGTTCTTC.

V gene TRBV11-2 combines with J gene TRBJ2-7, with 8 bases identical to TRBD2. With V trimmed by 5 bases and J by 4 bases, 4 bases remained unmatched. Per the germline V gene, CDR1 is SGHAT and CDR2 is FQNNGV. The CDR3 runs 13 residues. The CDR3 spells CASSSGGPYEQYF. The CDR3 DNA reads TGTGCCAGCAGCAGCGGGGGCCCGTACGAGCAGTACTTC.

The rearrangement links TRBV6-2 or TRBV6-3 to TRBJ2-1, with D possibly TRBD2 on 7 matching bases. Trimming removed 0 bases at V and 7 bases at J, with 16 bases between. CDR3 length equals 16 residues. Germline CDR1 is MNHEY and CDR2 is SVGEGT. The CDR3 DNA reads as TGTGCCAGCAGTTACTCGGGCGGGGGCGCGGGTAATGAGCAGTTCTTC. It specifies CASSYSGGGAGNEQFF.

This clonotype was seen many times. This chain uses TRBV6-5 with TRBJ2-4; D is perhaps TRBD1 (6 bases). The CDR3 loop spans 15 amino acids. V shed 4 bases and J shed 0 bases, with 10 bases lying between them. The germline gives CDR1 MNHEY, CDR2 SVGAGI. CDR3 nucleotides: TGTGCCAGCAGTTCGAGGGGGACAGCCAAAAACATTCAGTACTTC. This translates into CASSSRGTAKNIQYF.